This T cell receptor beta chain was identified during a study of blood T cell repertoires in COVID-19 (dated by TCRdb to 2018 to 2021). Concerning the study at large: Collaborator samples came from the United States, Italy and Spain and covered acute and convalescent phases of COVID-19. The material from the prospective study consisted of cDNA or gDNA derived from T cells, B-cell-depleted T cells, or PBMCs. The dataset comprised deeply sampled blood TCRbeta repertoires from subjects exposed to, actively infected with, or recovered from COVID-19. A freely available public database, intended as a resource for researchers studying the immune response to SARS-CoV-2, is where the repertoires were released. Samples came from the ongoing ImmuneRACE study (first 160 participants) plus 1,254 subjects from 6 global collaborators. Sample metadata almost always included a de-identified subject ID, COVID-19 status, age in years and sex. Where available, HLA class I and class II types were taken from metadata supplied by the sample provider and were not determined by assay-based typing.

TCRbeta CDR3 regions were amplified from genomic DNA using the immunoSEQ Assay, a bias-controlled multiplex PCR. On the authors' methods: Nucleated cell counts per sample were estimated from amplification of reference gene primers within the assay. To quantify the absolute abundance of each unique TCRbeta CDR3 rearrangement, sequence reads were collapsed and filtered. Productive Simpson clonality was computed per sample as the square root of Simpson's diversity index over productive rearrangements. In its TCRdb copy, this immuneACCESS table keeps in-frame sequences only and misses some clones. Where compared with another copy, unresolved V genes explain less than half of these, and the others have no known cause. The D gene and trimming were derived from the DNA, and the V and J assignments and clone size from that table. Within this sample are approximately 65,000 clones, with just over 85% of them counted one time only. The biggest ten clones account for 4.7% of the sample.

Collaborating institutions collected whole blood in K2EDTA tubes following their own protocols. For TCRbeta analysis, collaborators shipped samples as frozen whole blood, isolated PBMCs, or DNA extracted from either of those sample types. The full study reports these points: Clinical and demographic metadata were provided uncurated, with the amount varying by source and participant.

Of note for this clone: Its binding antigen is unknown. No much larger clone is present one base from it, and per-base qualities are unavailable.

There are 15 amino acids in the CDR3, from cysteine to phenylalanine inclusive. The sequence is cut down to CDR3 DNA, 45 bases in frame from base 1. Relative to germline, V is missing 4 bases and J is missing 5 bases, with 11 bases of the junction outside any gene match. For CDR1 and CDR2, the germline V gene lists SGHRS and YFSETQ. The TCR was taken from a human donor in a cohort sampled during active COVID-19. The sample taken for sequencing was peripheral blood. The chain is encoded by TRBV5-1 joined to TRBJ2-5; TRBD2 matches 7 bases in the middle. The CDR3 amino acid sequence is: CASSPPGGMRETQYF. The bases are TGCGCCAGCAGCCCTCCCGGGGGGATGAGGGAGACCCAGTACTTC. The entire variable domain, with the stretches around the CDR3 drawn from the reference TRBV5-1 and TRBJ2-5 proteins, is KAGVTQTPRYLIKTRGQQVTLSCSPISGHRSVSWYQQTPGQGLQFLFEYFSETQRNKGNFPGRFSGRQFSNSRSEMNVSTLELGDSALYLCASSPPGGMRETQYFGPGTRLLVL.